Described below is a single T cell receptor beta chain sequence and its context. The sample is drawn from a study of OX40 agonist ivuxolimab in advanced cancers. The wider study: Eligibility rules accepted prior anti-PD-1, anti-PD-L1 or anti-CTLA-4 therapy, and around 38% had some.

Assay: immunoSEQ multiplex PCR; the TCRdb copy retains only in-frame clones and omits some. The sample lists about 98,000 clones, around nine tenths occurring once. The CDR3 runs to 13 residues. Trimming removed 3 bases at V and 3 bases at J, with 8 bases between. Per germline, CDR1 MNHNS and CDR2 SASEGT. The chain employs TRBV6-1 and TRBJ2-5, with D hard to call. The sequence came from an adult with an advanced solid tumor such as melanoma, head and neck, liver or kidney cancer. The sequencing here drew on CD4+ or CD8+ T cells sorted from blood, taken in a trial of the OX40 agonist ivuxolimab. The CDR3 loop reads CASSDRVKETQYF. The CDR3 nucleotides read TGTGCCAGCAGTGACCGGGTCAAAGAGACCCAGTACTTC.